These 25 T cell receptor beta chains were sequenced from one sample in a study of blood T cell repertoires in COVID-19. Sequencing used immunoSEQ multiplex PCR; TCRdb keeps in-frame clones, though not all of them. The table lists 200,000 to 300,000 clones, 85% to 90% of them singletons. Input material: PBMCs or T cells enriched from blood (not recorded which). Receptors were obtained from a woman aged 25 to 45 who had recovered from COVID-19.

For this clone: Other nucleotide sequences from this sample produce the same CDR3. CDR3 coding DNA: TGTGCCAGTAGTATAGGCAGGGGGCAGCCCCAGCATTTT. Residues: CASSIGRGQPQHF. The rearrangement uses TRBV19 and TRBJ1-5; 7 positions agree with TRBD1. The trim removed 1 base at V and 7 bases at J, leaving 1 base unmatched. CDR1 is LNHDA, CDR2 SQIVND, per germline (reference sequence). The CDR3 extends over 13 amino acids.

The chain joins TRBV5-6 to TRBJ1-3; tentative D call: TRBD1 (5 bases). The CDR3 has 14 amino acids. Germline lookup yields CDR1 SGHDT and CDR2 YYEEEE. The V and J ends lost 4 bases and 1 base respectively, with 9 bases between them. CDR3 DNA sequence: TGTGCCAGCAGCCCAGGGCCTTCTGGAAACACCATATATTTT. This encodes CASSPGPSGNTIYF. The variable domain in full, with the rest retrieved from reference TRBV5-6 and TRBJ1-3, is DAGVTQSPTHLIKTRGQQVTLRCSPKSGHDTVSWYQQALGQGPQFIFQYYEEEERQRGNFPDRFSGHQFPNYSSELNVNALLLGDSALYLCASSPGPSGNTIYFGEGSWLTVV.

The genes are TRBV4-1 and TRBJ1-1; no clear D gene. The CDR3 totals 15 residues. The V gene lost 2 bases and the J gene lost 1 base, with 11 bases spanning the gap. CDR1 is MGHRA, CDR2 YSYEKL, per germline. The CDR3 region is CASSQTSGANTEAFF. The CDR3 coding sequence is TGCGCCAGCAGCCAAACATCAGGCGCGAACACTGAAGCTTTCTTT.

The genes are TRBV7-9 and TRBJ2-1; a weak D match, TRBD1 (5 bases). The CDR3 totals 16 residues. V was pared by 5 bases and J by 0 bases, with 14 bases between. The germline CDR1 and CDR2 sequences are SEHNR and FQNEAQ (reference sequence). CDR3 DNA: TGTGCCAGCAGCCCCCTAAAGACAGTCTCCTACAATGAGCAGTTCTTC. Translated, it gives CASSPLKTVSYNEQFF.

This chain uses TRBV28 with TRBJ1-5, with 7 bases lining up with TRBD1. This CDR3 spans 15 amino acids. Germline values: CDR1 MDHEN, CDR2 SYDVKM. V lost 5 bases to trimming and J lost 7 bases; unmatched junction nucleotides: 11. The CDR3 nucleotides are TGTGCCAGCAGTCCCCCCAGGGGGTCTTGGCAGCCCCAGCATTTT. It translates to CASSPPRGSWQPQHF.

CDR3 loop: CASSQDGLAGSTDTQYF. In DNA, the CDR3 is TGTGCCAGCAGCCAAGACGGACTAGCGGGCAGCACAGATACGCAGTATTTT. V is TRBV3-1 (or the pseudogene TRBV3-2) and J is TRBJ2-3; TRBD2 matches 11 bases. V shed 0 bases and J 0 bases; nucleotides not matched to a gene: 2. This CDR3 has 17 amino acids. Germline assignment: CDR1 LGHDT and CDR2 YNNKEL (reference sequence).

A single count supports this clone. The chain is built from TRBV27 and TRBJ1-1, with D perhaps TRBD1 (6 bases). Looked up from germline, CDR1 is MNHEY and CDR2 is SMNVEV (reference sequence). V was pared by 5 bases and J by 3 bases, with 13 bases between. This CDR3 comprises 14 residues. The CDR3 protein is CASSHPGGHTEAFF. The DNA for the CDR3 is TGTGCCAGCAGTCACCCCGGGGGGCACACTGAAGCTTTCTTT.

This clone was seen a single time. The rearrangement joins TRBV18 to TRBJ1-4; weak D call: TRBD1 (6 bases). The V and J ends lost 5 bases and 0 bases respectively, with 16 bases between them. Germline V gene lookup returns CDR1 KGHSH and CDR2 LQKENI. CDR3 length: 17 residues. The CDR3 DNA reads as TGTGCCAGCTCAGACGGGACACCCGATTCAACTAATGAAAAACTGTTTTTT. Translation gives CASSDGTPDSTNEKLFF. Full variable domain (missing parts from reference TRBV18 and TRBJ1-4): NAGVMQNPRHLVRRRGQEARLRCSPMKGHSHVYWYRQLPEEGLKFMVYLQKENIIDESGMPKERFSAEFPKEGPSILRIQQVVRGDSAAYFCASSDGTPDSTNEKLFFGSGTQLSVL.

The chain links TRBV7-2 to TRBJ1-6, with D perhaps TRBD1 (5 bases). Germline loops: CDR1 SGHTA, CDR2 FQGNSA. Trimming stripped 1 base from V and 10 bases from J, with 14 bases between. The CDR3 consists of 15 residues. The CDR3 DNA is TGTGCCAGCAGCTTAGAGTCCCAGGGAGGATCACCCCTCCACTTT. Amino acid sequence: CASSLESQGGSPLHF.

Remarks on this clone: One end of the junction varies from germline; a read error may be responsible. The chain has TRBV20-1 and TRBJ1-2, with 9 bases aligning to TRBD1. Germline V lookup: CDR1 DFQATT, CDR2 SNEGSKA (reference sequence). CDR3 length: 9 residues. Here the CDR3 reads CSARGTGAF. CDR3 DNA sequence: TGCAGTGCTAGAGGGACAGGGGCCTTC.

In this sample, this clone turned up once. The rearrangement links TRBV6-2 or TRBV6-3 to TRBJ2-1, with D perhaps matching TRBD2 (5 bases). The CDR3 is made up of 15 amino acids. Per germline, CDR1 MNHEY and CDR2 SVGEGT. The V and J ends lost 0 bases and 6 bases respectively, with 12 bases between them. CDR3 DNA sequence: TGTGCCAGCAGTTACTCAGAGGGCAGCATCAATGAGCAGTTCTTC. Amino acids: CASSYSEGSINEQFF.

Concerning this clone: Relative to the germline gene, one junction end is altered; a read error may explain this. The genes are TRBV28 and TRBJ2-3, with TRBD1 matching 8 bases. The CDR3 spans 13 residues. Germline loops: CDR1 MDHEN, CDR2 SYDVKM. The CDR3 region is CAGRGPGTDTQYF. The CDR3 coding sequence is TGTGCCGGCAGGGGGCCGGGCACAGATACGCAGTATTTT.

The J gene is TRBJ1-1, the V gene TRBV30; TRBD1 agrees at 8 bases. The length of the CDR3 is 15 residues. The junction had 7 bases not matched to a gene; V was cut back by 2 bases and J by 2 bases. The germline V gene has CDR1 GTSNPN and CDR2 SVGIG (reference sequence). CDR3 loop: CAWSWTGTGNTEAFF. Written as DNA, the CDR3 is TGTGCCTGGAGTTGGACAGGGACGGGAAACACTGAAGCTTTCTTT.

This chain joins TRBV28 and TRBJ2-7, with D possibly TRBD1 on 6 matching bases. With 6 bases removed from V and 3 bases from J, the gap between germline ends came to 15 bases. The CDR3 length is 14 residues. Germline values: CDR1 MDHEN, CDR2 SYDVKM. CDR3 DNA sequence: TGTGCCAGCAGCCGTAGGGGCAGGGGCTACGAGCAGTACTTC. It is translated as CASSRRGRGYEQYF.

The V gene is TRBV28, the J gene TRBJ1-1; a weak D match, TRBD1 (5 bases). The germline V gene encodes CDR1 MDHEN and CDR2 SYDVKM. CDR3 size: 12 residues. Trimming took 6 bases from V and 2 from J, leaving 7 bases between them. As DNA, the CDR3 is TGTGCCAGCAGGGACAAAAACACTGAAGCTTTCTTT. Translating it yields CASRDKNTEAFF.

The chain joins TRBV11-2 to TRBJ2-1; 12 bases line up with TRBD2. This CDR3 has 16 amino acids. CDR1 is SGHAT, CDR2 FQNNGV, per germline. The J segment lost 3 bases and the V segment lost 5 bases, leaving 5 bases of the junction unmatched. Here the CDR3 DNA reads TGTGCCAGCAGCCCAAGACTAGCGGGGGACTACAATGAGCAGTTCTTC. Translating it yields CASSPRLAGDYNEQFF.

The chain combines TRBV10-3 with TRBJ2-2; 14 nucleotides line up with TRBD2. Germline assignment: CDR1 ENHRY and CDR2 SYGVKD. Trimming removed 6 bases from V and 3 bases from J; junction bases left unmatched: 9. This CDR3 region has 18 residues. CDR3 nucleotide sequence: TGTGCCATCAGAATCGGACTAGCGGGAGGCCCAGACACCGGGGAGCTGTTTTTT. Its protein product is CAIRIGLAGGPDTGELFF.

This rearrangement joins TRBV18 to TRBJ1-1; D remains unclear. The CDR3 consists of 13 residues. Trimming shortened V by 6 bases and J by 0 bases, and 8 bases separated the two germline ends. Germline V gives CDR1 KGHSH, CDR2 LQKENI. The CDR3 reads CASSRGVNTEAFF. The DNA for the CDR3 is TGTGCCAGCTCGCGCGGGGTGAACACTGAAGCTTTCTTT.

The V gene is TRBV6-4, the J gene TRBJ2-1; 11 bases line up with TRBD2. The CDR3 is made up of 15 amino acids. The V segment lost 5 bases and the J segment 5 bases; nucleotides outside the gene matches: 5. Germline lookup yields CDR1 MRHNA and CDR2 SNTAGT. Here the CDR3 DNA reads TGTGCCAGCAGTTATGTAGCGGGAGGGAACAATGAGCAGTTCTTC. Translation gives CASSYVAGGNNEQFF.

V is TRBV7-3 and J is TRBJ2-2, with no clear D. This CDR3 region has 12 residues. Germline V lookup: CDR1 SGHTA, CDR2 FQGTGA. V was pared by 4 bases and J by 2 bases, with 2 bases between. The CDR3 loop reads CASSSNTGELFF. The CDR3 region has the DNA TGTGCCAGCAGCTCTAACACCGGGGAGCTGTTTTTT.

V is TRBV28 and J is TRBJ2-3; D possibly corresponds to TRBD2 (5 bases). The CDR3 runs 15 residues. Germline V gene lookup returns CDR1 MDHEN and CDR2 SYDVKM. V lost 5 bases and J lost 2, with 14 bases in between. The CDR3: CASSPGSPFTDTQYF. CDR3 coding DNA: TGTGCCAGCAGTCCGGGGTCCCCATTCACAGATACGCAGTATTTT. Full variable domain (missing parts from reference TRBV28 and TRBJ2-3): DVKVTQSSRYLVKRTGEKVFLECVQDMDHENMFWYRQDPGLGLRLIYFSYDVKMKEKGDIPEGYSVSREKKERFSLILESASTNQTSMYLCASSPGSPFTDTQYFGPGTRLTVL.

This clone has only a few counts. V usage is TRBV4-3 and J usage is TRBJ1-5, with D unresolved. This CDR3 has 15 amino acids. The V end lost 0 bases, the J end lost 7 bases, and 13 bases lay between the germline ends. Germline values: CDR1 LGHNA, CDR2 YSLEER. CDR3 nucleotide sequence: TGCGCCAGCAGCCAAGATCGAAGCCGGGGACAGCCCCAGCATTTT. Its translation is CASSQDRSRGQPQHF.

This rearrangement joins TRBV3-1 (or the pseudogene TRBV3-2) to TRBJ2-7, with TRBD2 identical over 10 bases. The CDR3 extends over 14 amino acids. CDR1 LGHDT and CDR2 YNNKEL come from the germline V gene (reference sequence). Trimming cost V 5 bases and J 5 bases; bases outside gene matches: 6. In DNA, the CDR3 is TGTGCCAGCAGCAACACCGGGACTAGCGACGAGCAGTACTTC. Its protein is CASSNTGTSDEQYF.

The chain carries TRBV29-1 and TRBJ1-3; D not certain. CDR1 is SQVTM and CDR2 is ANQGSEA in the germline V gene. This CDR3 comprises 13 residues. The V and J ends lost 5 bases and 3 bases respectively, with 11 bases between them. In DNA, the CDR3 is TGCAGCGTTCGGGGAACCGGTGGAAACACCATATATTTT. As protein: CSVRGTGGNTIYF.

The chain joins TRBV27 to TRBJ2-7; a possible D gene is TRBD2 (6 bases). V lost 6 bases to trimming and J lost 0 bases, with 15 bases between them. The CDR3 loop spans 15 amino acids. CDR1 and CDR2 (germline): MNHEY, SMNVEV (reference sequence). The CDR3 spells CASSLQGGDSYEQYF. The CDR3 DNA sequence: TGTGCCAGCAGCCTTCAAGGCGGGGACTCCTACGAGCAGTACTTC.